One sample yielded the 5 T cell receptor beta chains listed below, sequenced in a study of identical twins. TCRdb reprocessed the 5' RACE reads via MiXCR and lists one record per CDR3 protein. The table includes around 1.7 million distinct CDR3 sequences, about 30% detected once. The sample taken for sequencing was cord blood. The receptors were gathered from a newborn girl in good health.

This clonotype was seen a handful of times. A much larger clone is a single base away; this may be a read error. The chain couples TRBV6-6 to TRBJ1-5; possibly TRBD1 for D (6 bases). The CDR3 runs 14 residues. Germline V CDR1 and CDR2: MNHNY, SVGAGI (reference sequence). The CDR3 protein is CASSYGGGNHPQHF. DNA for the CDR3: TGTGCCAGCAGTTACGGGGGGGGCAATCACCCCCAGCATTTT.

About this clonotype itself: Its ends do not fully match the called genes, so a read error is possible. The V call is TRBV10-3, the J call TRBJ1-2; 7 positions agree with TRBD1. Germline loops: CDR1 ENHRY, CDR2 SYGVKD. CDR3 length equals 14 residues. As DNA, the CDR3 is TGTGCCACCCGGGACAGCTCAGCTAACCATGGCTACACCTTC. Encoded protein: CATRDSSANHGYTF.

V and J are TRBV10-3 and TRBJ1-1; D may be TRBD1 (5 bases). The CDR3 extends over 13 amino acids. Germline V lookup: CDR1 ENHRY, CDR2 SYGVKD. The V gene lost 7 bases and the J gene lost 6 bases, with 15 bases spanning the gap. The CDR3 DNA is TGTGCCATCAAGGACGGCAGGGCCCCTGAAGCTTTCTTT. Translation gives CAIKDGRAPEAFF.

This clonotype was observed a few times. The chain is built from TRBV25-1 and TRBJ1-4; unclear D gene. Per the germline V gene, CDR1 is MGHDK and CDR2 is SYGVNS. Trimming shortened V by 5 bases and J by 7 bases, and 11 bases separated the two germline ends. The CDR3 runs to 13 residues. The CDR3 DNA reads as TGTGCCAGCAGTCGGGATCTTGGTGAAAAACTGTTTTTT. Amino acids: CASSRDLGEKLFF.

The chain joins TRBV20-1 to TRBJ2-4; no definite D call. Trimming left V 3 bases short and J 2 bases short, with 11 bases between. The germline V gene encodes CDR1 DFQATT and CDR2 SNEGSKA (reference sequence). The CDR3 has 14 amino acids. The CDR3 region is CSASEARTKNIQYF. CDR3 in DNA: TGCAGTGCTAGTGAGGCTAGGACCAAAAACATTCAGTACTTC.